This is a list of T cell receptor beta chains from one sample in a study of CD8+CD57+ T cells in acquired aplastic anemia. MiXCR, applied by TCRdb to the reads, yields one record per CDR3 protein. The table records about 160,000 distinct CDR3 sequences, less than 50% of them present only once. Material for sequencing was sorted CD4+, CD8+, or CD8+CD57+ T cells (not recorded which) from PBMCs. These TCRs come from a human donor with aplastic anemia. Both conserved end residues are part of each CDR3. Each record gives: D gene, V gene, clone size, J gene, CDR3 DNA, CDR3 protein. A D gene is named only where the DNA matches it firmly. The size field is filled for only some rows; it gives once, few, many or a size class.

d_gene: NA; v_gene: TRBV10-2; abundance: NA; j_gene: TRBJ1-5; CDR3nt: TGCGCCAGCAAAGACAGGATTGATCAGCCCCAGCATTTT; CDR3aa: CASKDRIDQPQHF
d_gene: TRBD1; v_gene: TRBV24-1; abundance: NA; j_gene: TRBJ2-7; CDR3nt: TGTGCCACCAGTGACCTCGGACAGGGGCAGGGGCAGTACTTC; CDR3aa: CATSDLGQGQGQYF
d_gene: TRBD2; v_gene: TRBV13; abundance: NA; j_gene: TRBJ2-2; CDR3nt: TGTGCCAACAGCGGGACTAGCCGGAACACCGGGGAGCTGTTTTTT; CDR3aa: CANSGTSRNTGELFF
d_gene: TRBD1; v_gene: TRBV10-1; abundance: NA; j_gene: TRBJ1-2; CDR3nt: TGTGCCATCAGTGGGGGGACAGGGGGGAACTATGGCTACACCTTC; CDR3aa: CAISGGTGGNYGYTF
d_gene: TRBD1; v_gene: TRBV10-3; abundance: NA; j_gene: TRBJ2-7; CDR3nt: TGTGCCATCAGCGGGACAGGGAGTGGGCTTTACGAGCAGTACTTC; CDR3aa: CAISGTGSGLYEQYF
d_gene: NA; v_gene: TRBV4-3; abundance: once; j_gene: TRBJ1-2; CDR3nt: TGCGCCAGCAGCCAAGATATCGGGGTCGGGGGCTACACCTTC; CDR3aa: CASSQDIGVGGYTF
d_gene: NA; v_gene: TRBV5-5; abundance: many; j_gene: TRBJ2-3; CDR3nt: TGTGCCAGCAGCTTGTCCTCGGGACGGCAGGATACGCAGTATTTT; CDR3aa: CASSLSSGRQDTQYF
d_gene: TRBD2; v_gene: TRBV12-3/TRBV12-4; abundance: NA; j_gene: TRBJ2-1; CDR3nt: TGTGCCAGCAGTTCGTCTAGCGGGGGGGCCTTTCTCTCTCTCAATGAGCAGTTCTTC; CDR3aa: CASSSSSGGAFLSLNEQFF
d_gene: TRBD1; v_gene: TRBV20-1; abundance: NA; j_gene: TRBJ2-7; CDR3nt: TGCAGTGCCGAGTTCAGGGGGCGTGTCGTCGACGAGCAGTACTTC; CDR3aa: CSAEFRGRVVDEQYF
d_gene: NA; v_gene: TRBV20-1; abundance: NA; j_gene: TRBJ1-1; CDR3nt: TGCAGTGCTAGGAGACAGGTTAACACTGAAGCTTTCTTT; CDR3aa: CSARRQVNTEAFF
d_gene: TRBD2; v_gene: TRBV9; abundance: many; j_gene: TRBJ2-5; CDR3nt: TGTGCCAGCAGCGTTGGCGGGAGGCAGTACTTC; CDR3aa: CASSVGGRQYF
d_gene: NA; v_gene: TRBV27; abundance: few; j_gene: TRBJ2-7; CDR3nt: TGTGCCAGCAGTTTATATGGGCAGCACGGGACCTACGAGCAGTACTTC; CDR3aa: CASSLYGQHGTYEQYF
d_gene: NA; v_gene: TRBV20-1; abundance: NA; j_gene: TRBJ2-7; CDR3nt: TGCAGCACCCGCCCCGACTGGATCTACGAGCAGTACTTC; CDR3aa: CSTRPDWIYEQYF